This T cell receptor beta chain was sequenced in a study of cytotoxic CD8 clonotypes in ibrutinib-treated CLL. Study at large: Partial response was seen in about 25 patients and complete response in 2; after median roughly 66 months, approximately 14 stayed remitted, some twelve progressed.

Study results and caveats: The study found baseline clonality above age-matched healthy donors, tracking circulating CD8+ T-cell counts.

To note about this clone: Its specificity is not known.

The protocol was immunoSEQ multiplex PCR, while the TCRdb copy is restricted to in-frame clones and leaves out a portion. The repertoire holds around 150,000 clones, around nine tenths seen once, with around 3.1% in the top ten. Sequences were derived from PBMCs, sampled at disease progression, from a patient treated with ibrutinib. This receptor was taken from a human donor with chronic lymphocytic leukemia.

CDR3 sequence: CASSEGGGSDYGYTF. The CDR3 DNA is TGTGCCAGCTCAGAAGGGGGGGGTTCGGACTATGGCTACACCTTC. The chain combines TRBV28 with TRBJ1-2; tentative D call: TRBD1 (6 bases). This CDR3 is 15 amino acids long. The germline V gene encodes CDR1 MDHEN and CDR2 SYDVKM. V was cut by 8 bases and J by 3 bases, with 19 bases left in between.